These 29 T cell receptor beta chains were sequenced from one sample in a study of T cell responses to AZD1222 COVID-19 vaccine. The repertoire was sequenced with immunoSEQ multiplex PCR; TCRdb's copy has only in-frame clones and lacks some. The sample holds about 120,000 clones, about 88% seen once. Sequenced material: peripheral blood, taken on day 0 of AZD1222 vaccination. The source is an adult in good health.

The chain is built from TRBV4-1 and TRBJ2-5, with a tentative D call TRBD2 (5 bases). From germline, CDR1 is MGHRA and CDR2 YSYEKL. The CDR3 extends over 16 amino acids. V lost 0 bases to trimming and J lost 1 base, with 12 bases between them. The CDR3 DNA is TGCGCCAGCAGCCAAGATTCACGGAGGTCCCAAGAGACCCAGTACTTC. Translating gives CASSQDSRRSQETQYF.

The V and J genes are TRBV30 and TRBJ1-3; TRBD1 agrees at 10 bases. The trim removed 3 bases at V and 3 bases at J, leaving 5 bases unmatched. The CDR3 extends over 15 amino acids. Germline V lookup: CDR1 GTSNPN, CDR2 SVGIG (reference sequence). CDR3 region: CAWSPGTGVGNTIYF. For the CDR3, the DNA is TGTGCCTGGAGCCCCGGGACAGGGGTTGGAAACACCATATATTTT.

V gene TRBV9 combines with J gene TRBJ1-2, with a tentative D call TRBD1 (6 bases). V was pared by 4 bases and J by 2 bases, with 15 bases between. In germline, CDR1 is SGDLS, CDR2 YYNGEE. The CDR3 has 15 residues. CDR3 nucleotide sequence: TGTGCCAGCAGCACTAGGACAGACCGAAACTATGGCTACACCTTC. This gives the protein CASSTRTDRNYGYTF.

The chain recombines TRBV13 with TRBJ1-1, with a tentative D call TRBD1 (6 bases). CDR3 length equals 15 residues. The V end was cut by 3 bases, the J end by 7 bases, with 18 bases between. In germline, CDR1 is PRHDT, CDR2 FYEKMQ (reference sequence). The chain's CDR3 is CASSLSRGNFNEAFF. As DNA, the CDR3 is TGTGCCAGCAGCTTGTCAAGGGGGAATTTTAATGAAGCTTTCTTT.

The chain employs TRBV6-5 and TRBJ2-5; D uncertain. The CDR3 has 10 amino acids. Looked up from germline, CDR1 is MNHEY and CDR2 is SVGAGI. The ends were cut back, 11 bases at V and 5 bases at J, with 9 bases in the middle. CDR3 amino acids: CAGPRETQYF. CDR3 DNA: TGTGCCGGACCTAGGGAGACCCAGTACTTC.

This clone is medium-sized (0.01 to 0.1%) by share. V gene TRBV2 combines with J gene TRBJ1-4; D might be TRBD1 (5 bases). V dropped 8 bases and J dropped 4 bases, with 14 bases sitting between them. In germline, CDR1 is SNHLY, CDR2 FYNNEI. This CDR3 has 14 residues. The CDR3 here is CASGGSWVNEKLFF. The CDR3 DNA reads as TGTGCCAGCGGGGGGTCGTGGGTTAATGAAAAACTGTTTTTT.

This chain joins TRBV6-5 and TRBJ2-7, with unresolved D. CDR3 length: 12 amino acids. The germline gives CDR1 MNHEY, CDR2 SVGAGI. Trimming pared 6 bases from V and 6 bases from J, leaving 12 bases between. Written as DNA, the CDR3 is TGTGCCAGCAGCATTGGGGTCGGCGAGCAGTACTTC. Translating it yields CASSIGVGEQYF.

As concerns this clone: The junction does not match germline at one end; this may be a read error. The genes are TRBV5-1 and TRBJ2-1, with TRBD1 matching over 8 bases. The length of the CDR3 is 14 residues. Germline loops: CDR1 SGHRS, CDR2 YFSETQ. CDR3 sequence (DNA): TGCGCCAGCAGCTCCGGACAGGGCAACAACGAGCAGTTCTTC. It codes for CASSSGQGNNEQFF.

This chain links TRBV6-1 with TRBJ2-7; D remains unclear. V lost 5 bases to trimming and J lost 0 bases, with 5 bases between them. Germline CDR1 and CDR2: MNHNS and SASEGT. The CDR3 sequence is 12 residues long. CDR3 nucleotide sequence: TGTGCCAGCAGTTCAACCTCCTACGAGCAGTACTTC. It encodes CASSSTSYEQYF.

CDR3 sequence (DNA): TGTGCCAGCAGCCACTCGACAGGGTATGATCAGCCCCAGCATTTT. It codes for CASSHSTGYDQPQHF. This rearrangement joins TRBV3-1 (or the pseudogene TRBV3-2) to TRBJ1-5, with 7 bases lining up with TRBD1. Per the germline V gene, CDR1 is LGHDT and CDR2 is YNNKEL (reference sequence). This CDR3 has 15 amino acids. The V gene end was trimmed by 3 bases and the J gene end by 5 bases; junction bases not matched to a gene: 7.

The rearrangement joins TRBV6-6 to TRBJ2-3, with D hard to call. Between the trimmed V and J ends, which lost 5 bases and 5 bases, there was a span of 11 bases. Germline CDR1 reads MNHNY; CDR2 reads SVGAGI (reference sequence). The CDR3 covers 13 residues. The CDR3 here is CASSQGPGDTQYF. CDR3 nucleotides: TGTGCCAGCAGTCAAGGGCCTGGAGATACGCAGTATTTT.

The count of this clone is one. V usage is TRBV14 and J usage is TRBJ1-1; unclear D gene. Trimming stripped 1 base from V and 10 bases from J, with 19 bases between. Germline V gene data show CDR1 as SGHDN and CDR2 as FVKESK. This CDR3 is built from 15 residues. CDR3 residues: CASSQAGALRGGAFF. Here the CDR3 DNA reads TGTGCCAGCAGCCAAGCGGGAGCCCTCCGAGGAGGAGCTTTCTTT.

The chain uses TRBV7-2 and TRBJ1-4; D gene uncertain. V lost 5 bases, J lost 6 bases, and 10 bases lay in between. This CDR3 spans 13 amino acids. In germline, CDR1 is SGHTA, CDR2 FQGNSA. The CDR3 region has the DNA TGTGCCAGCAGCCGAAGCTCCGATGAAAAACTGTTTTTT. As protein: CASSRSSDEKLFF.

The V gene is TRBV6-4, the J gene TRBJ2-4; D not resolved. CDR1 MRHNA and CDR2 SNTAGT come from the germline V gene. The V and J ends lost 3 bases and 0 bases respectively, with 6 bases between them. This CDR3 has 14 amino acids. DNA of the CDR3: TGTGCCAGCAGTGAAGACCTAGCCAAAAACATTCAGTACTTC. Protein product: CASSEDLAKNIQYF.

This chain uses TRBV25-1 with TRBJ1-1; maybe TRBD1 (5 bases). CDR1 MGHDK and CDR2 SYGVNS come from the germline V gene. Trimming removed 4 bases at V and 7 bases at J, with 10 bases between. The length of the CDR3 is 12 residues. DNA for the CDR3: TGTGCCAGCAGTGGGGGGGGGATTGAAGCTTTCTTT. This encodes CASSGGGIEAFF.

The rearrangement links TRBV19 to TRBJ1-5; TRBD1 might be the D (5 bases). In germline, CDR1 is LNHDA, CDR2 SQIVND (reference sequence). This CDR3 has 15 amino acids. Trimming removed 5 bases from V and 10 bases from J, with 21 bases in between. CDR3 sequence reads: CASSSPIGGADPQHF. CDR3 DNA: TGTGCCAGTAGTTCCCCAATTGGAGGGGCCGATCCCCAGCATTTT.

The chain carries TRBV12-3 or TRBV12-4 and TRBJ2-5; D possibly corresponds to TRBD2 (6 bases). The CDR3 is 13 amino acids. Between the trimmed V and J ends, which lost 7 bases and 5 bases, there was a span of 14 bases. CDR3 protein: CASTWGVGETQYF. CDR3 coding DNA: TGTGCCAGCACCTGGGGGGTGGGGGAGACCCAGTACTTC.

CDR3 coding DNA: TGTGCCAGCAGTCAGGGACAGGGACTAAATGAAAAACTGTTTTTT. Translating it yields CASSQGQGLNEKLFF. This chain links TRBV6-5 with TRBJ1-4, with 9 bases aligning to TRBD1. CDR3 size: 15 residues. Germline lookup yields CDR1 MNHEY and CDR2 SVGAGI. J lost 5 bases, V lost 5 bases, and 6 bases had no gene match.

The CDR3 loop is CASSSEGEWTEAFF. CDR3 bases: TGTGCCAGCAGTTCGGAGGGGGAGTGGACTGAAGCTTTCTTT. V and J are TRBV28 and TRBJ1-1; D perhaps matches TRBD1 (6 bases). The CDR3 is 14 residues long. V lost 4 bases to trimming and J lost 5 bases, with 14 bases between them. CDR1 is MDHEN and CDR2 is SYDVKM in the germline V gene.

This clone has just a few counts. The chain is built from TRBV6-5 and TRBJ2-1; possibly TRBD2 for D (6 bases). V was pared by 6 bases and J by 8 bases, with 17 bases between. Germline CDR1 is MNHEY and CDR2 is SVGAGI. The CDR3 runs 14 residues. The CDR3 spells CASSAATSFDEQFF. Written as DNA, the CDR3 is TGTGCCAGCAGCGCCGCCACTAGCTTCGATGAGCAGTTCTTC.

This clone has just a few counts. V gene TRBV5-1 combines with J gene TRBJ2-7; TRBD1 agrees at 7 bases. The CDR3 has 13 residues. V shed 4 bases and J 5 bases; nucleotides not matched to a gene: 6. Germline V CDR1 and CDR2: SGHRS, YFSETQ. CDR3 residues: CASSARTGNEQYF. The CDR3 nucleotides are TGCGCCAGCAGCGCGAGGACAGGTAACGAGCAGTACTTC.

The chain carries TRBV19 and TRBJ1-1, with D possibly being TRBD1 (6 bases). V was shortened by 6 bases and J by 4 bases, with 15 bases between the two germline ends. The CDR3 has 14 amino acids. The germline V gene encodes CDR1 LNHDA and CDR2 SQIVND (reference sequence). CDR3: CASSHREVITEAFF. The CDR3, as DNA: TGTGCCAGTAGCCACAGGGAAGTGATCACTGAAGCTTTCTTT.

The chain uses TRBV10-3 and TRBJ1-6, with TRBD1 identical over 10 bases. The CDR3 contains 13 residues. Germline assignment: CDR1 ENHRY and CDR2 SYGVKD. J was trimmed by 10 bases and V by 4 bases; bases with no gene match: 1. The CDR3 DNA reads TGTGCCATCAGTGGGACAGGGGGATCACCCCTCCACTTT. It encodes CAISGTGGSPLHF.

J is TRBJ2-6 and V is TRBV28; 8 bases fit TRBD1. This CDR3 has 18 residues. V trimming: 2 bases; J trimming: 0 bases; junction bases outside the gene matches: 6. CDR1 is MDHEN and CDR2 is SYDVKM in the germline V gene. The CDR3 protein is CASSLGDRPPSGANVLTF. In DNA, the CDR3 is TGTGCCAGCAGTTTAGGGGACAGGCCACCCTCTGGGGCCAACGTCCTGACTTTC.

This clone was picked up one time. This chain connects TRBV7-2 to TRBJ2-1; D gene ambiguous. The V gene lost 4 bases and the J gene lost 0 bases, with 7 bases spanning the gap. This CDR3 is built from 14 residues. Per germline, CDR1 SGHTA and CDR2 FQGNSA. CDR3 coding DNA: TGTGCCAGCAGCTCGTCCCACTCCTACAATGAGCAGTTCTTC. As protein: CASSSSHSYNEQFF.

CDR3 sequence: CASSQEKGTTRTDTQYF. The CDR3 bases are TGCGCCAGCAGCCAAGAAAAGGGGACTACCCGCACAGATACGCAGTATTTT. This sequence joins TRBV4-1 and TRBJ2-3; 7 nucleotides align to TRBD2. Germline lookup yields CDR1 MGHRA and CDR2 YSYEKL. Trimming cost V 0 bases and J 1 base; bases outside gene matches: 7. This CDR3 spans 17 amino acids.

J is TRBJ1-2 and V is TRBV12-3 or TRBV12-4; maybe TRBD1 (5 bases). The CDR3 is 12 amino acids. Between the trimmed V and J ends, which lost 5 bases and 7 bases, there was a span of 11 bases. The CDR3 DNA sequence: TGTGCCAGCAGTAGGCAGGGAGGTGGCTACACCTTC. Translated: CASSRQGGGYTF.

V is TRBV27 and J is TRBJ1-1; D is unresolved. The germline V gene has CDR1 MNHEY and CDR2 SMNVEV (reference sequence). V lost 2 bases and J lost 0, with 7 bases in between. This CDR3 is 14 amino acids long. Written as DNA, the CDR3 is TGTGCCAGCAGTTTACTTGCGATGAACACTGAAGCTTTCTTT. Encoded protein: CASSLLAMNTEAFF.

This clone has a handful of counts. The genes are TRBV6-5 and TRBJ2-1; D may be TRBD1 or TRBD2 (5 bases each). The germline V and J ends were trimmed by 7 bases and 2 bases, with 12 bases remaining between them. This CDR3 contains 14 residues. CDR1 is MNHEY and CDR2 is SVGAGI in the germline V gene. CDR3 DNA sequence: TGTGCCAGCAAGAGGTGGGGGACCTACAATGAGCAGTTCTTC. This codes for CASKRWGTYNEQFF.